These T cell receptor beta chains were read from a single sample in a study of shared clonotypes between healthy human individuals. Generated by immunoSEQ multiplex PCR, the TCRdb table keeps only in-frame clones and is missing some. The sample records about 1.5 million clones, roughly 96% being singletons. The sample comprised naive CD4+ T cells sorted from blood. Source of these receptors: a man aged 25 to 40 in good health. Both conserved end residues are trimmed from each CDR3. A D gene is named only where the DNA matches it firmly.

v_call: TRBV30; d_call: NA; j_call: TRBJ1-4; cdr3_length: 11; cdr3_aa: ALQPATNEKLF
v_call: TRBV7-9; d_call: NA; j_call: TRBJ2-1; cdr3_length: 12; cdr3_aa: ASSQTRDPNEQF
v_call: TRBV27; d_call: NA; j_call: TRBJ1-2; cdr3_length: 13; cdr3_aa: ASSRGGWGDYGYT
v_call: TRBV25-1; d_call: NA; j_call: TRBJ2-1; cdr3_length: 11; cdr3_aa: ASTGTHSNEQF
v_call: TRBV21-1; d_call: NA; j_call: TRBJ1-1; cdr3_length: 12; cdr3_aa: ASSKVEDNTEAF
v_call: TRBV7-8; d_call: NA; j_call: TRBJ1-3; cdr3_length: 14; cdr3_aa: ASSLSAGVSGNTIY
v_call: TRBV29-1; d_call: NA; j_call: TRBJ2-3; cdr3_length: 15; cdr3_aa: SLRTGPGGPGTDTQY
v_call: TRBV11-2; d_call: NA; j_call: TRBJ1-1; cdr3_length: 14; cdr3_aa: ASSFLRGLLSTEAF
v_call: TRBV29-1; d_call: NA; j_call: TRBJ2-7; cdr3_length: 8; cdr3_aa: SVVFYEQY
v_call: TRBV27; d_call: TRBD1; j_call: TRBJ1-4; cdr3_length: 14; cdr3_aa: ASSPGQGTPNEKLF
v_call: TRBV29-1; d_call: NA; j_call: TRBJ2-3; cdr3_length: 9; cdr3_aa: SVIGTDTQY
v_call: TRBV27; d_call: TRBD2; j_call: TRBJ2-7; cdr3_length: 13; cdr3_aa: ASSPLTSGSYEQY
v_call: TRBV6-5; d_call: NA; j_call: TRBJ1-1; cdr3_length: 12; cdr3_aa: ASSPIQQNTEAF
v_call: TRBV18; d_call: NA; j_call: TRBJ1-5; cdr3_length: 13; cdr3_aa: ASSRTEGSNQPQH
v_call: TRBV10-3; d_call: TRBD2; j_call: TRBJ2-5; cdr3_length: 13; cdr3_aa: AISEGRARQETQY
v_call: TRBV5-6; d_call: NA; j_call: TRBJ1-5; cdr3_length: 13; cdr3_aa: ASSRQGMGDQPQH
v_call: TRBV6-1; d_call: NA; j_call: TRBJ1-5; cdr3_length: 12; cdr3_aa: ASSEALVDQPQH
v_call: TRBV2; d_call: NA; j_call: TRBJ1-2; cdr3_length: 12; cdr3_aa: ASSEGGGLIGYT
v_call: TRBV28; d_call: NA; j_call: TRBJ2-1; cdr3_length: 13; cdr3_aa: ASTIGGTEKNEQF
v_call: TRBV29-1; d_call: TRBD1; j_call: TRBJ1-2; cdr3_length: 11; cdr3_aa: SAGTGSYDGYT
v_call: TRBV21-1; d_call: NA; j_call: TRBJ2-7; cdr3_length: 10; cdr3_aa: AGPRRGHEQY
v_call: TRBV7-2; d_call: NA; j_call: TRBJ1-4; cdr3_length: 13; cdr3_aa: ASSLSAGKNEKLF
v_call: TRBV2; d_call: TRBD1; j_call: TRBJ2-7; cdr3_length: 11; cdr3_aa: ASSPDRDGEQY
v_call: TRBV7-9; d_call: TRBD1; j_call: TRBJ1-2; cdr3_length: 14; cdr3_aa: ASSPRDRAERHGYT